This T cell receptor (beta chain) came from a study of OX40 agonist ivuxolimab in advanced cancers. Across the whole study: A diagnosis of hepatocellular carcinoma, melanoma, renal cell or head and neck cancer was present in dose-escalation patients. There were three patients with partial responses, one having hepatocellular carcinoma and two cutaneous melanoma.

This CDR3 has 11 residues. CDR1 is MNHNY and CDR2 is SVGAGI in the germline V gene (reference sequence). Trimming cost V 2 bases and J 7 bases, with 5 bases left between them. The data were produced by immunoSEQ multiplex PCR, yet TCRdb's version contains in-frame clones alone and is incomplete. The sample lists about 76,000 clones; roughly 85% were seen once. Specimen: CD4+ or CD8+ T cells sorted from blood, collected in a trial of the OX40 agonist ivuxolimab. The origin of this receptor is an adult with an advanced solid tumor such as melanoma, head and neck, liver or kidney cancer. V usage is TRBV6-6 and J usage is TRBJ1-2, with D tentatively TRBD1 (5 bases). The CDR3 DNA sequence: TGTGCCAGCAGTTACAGGGGTGGCTACACCTTC. Its translation: CASSYRGGYTF.